The source of this TCR beta chain is a study of blood T cell repertoires in COVID-19. The assay was immunoSEQ multiplex PCR, and TCRdb's table has in-frame clones only and misses some. Of 250,000 to 300,000 clones detected, about nine tenths appear once; the ten largest clones hold about 2%. The CDR3 is made up of 16 amino acids. The V gene end was trimmed by 0 bases and the J gene end by 0 bases; junction bases not matched to a gene: 2. Germline values: CDR1 SGHRS, CDR2 YFSETQ. The sequence was obtained from a middle-aged woman with acute COVID-19. The chain links TRBV5-1 to TRBJ2-1, with 8 nucleotides matching TRBD2. What was sequenced was PBMCs or T cells enriched from blood (not recorded which). The CDR3 sequence: CASSLESGSSYNEQFF. The CDR3 DNA follows: TGCGCCAGCAGCTTGGAAAGCGGGAGCTCCTACAATGAGCAGTTCTTC.